A single sample gave rise to the 4 T cell receptor beta chains below, sequenced in a study of beta chain features in type 1 diabetes (dated by TCRdb to the late 2010s). The library was made by the immunoSEQ multiplex PCR assay. The entire isolated RNA was reverse transcribed using the High Capacity cDNA Reverse Transcription Kit, and thus expressed TCRB transcripts were sequenced. In TCRdb, the immuneACCESS table is reduced to in-frame sequences with V and J assigned. These tables do not hold every clone; where another copy was compared, an unresolved V gene accounts for under half, and the others remain unexplained. The sample records hundreds of thousands of clones, around 16% of which are singletons. The top ten hold 0.093% of the sample. Material for sequencing was naive CD4+ T cells from blood. The intended sense of this specimen's cell subset or site label: true naive CD4+ T cells. Source of these receptors: a man aged 18 to 29 in good health.

The CDR3 DNA is TGTGCCAGCAGCTTACGGGACAGGGTCTACGAGCAGTACTTC. Its translation is CASSLRDRVYEQYF. This sequence joins TRBV5-6 and TRBJ2-7; 9 positions match TRBD1. This CDR3 is 14 amino acids long. The V and J ends lost 2 bases and 3 bases, in that order; junction bases with no gene match: 3. Germline V gene sequence: CDR1 SGHDT, CDR2 YYEEEE. The full variable domain, completed using reference TRBV5-6 and TRBJ2-7, is DAGVTQSPTHLIKTRGQQVTLRCSPKSGHDTVSWYQQALGQGPQFIFQYYEEEERQRGNFPDRFSGHQFPNYSSELNVNALLLGDSALYLCASSLRDRVYEQYFGPGTRLTVT.

This clone was observed a few times. The chain has TRBV5-1 and TRBJ1-4; D is ambiguous. From germline, CDR1 is SGHRS and CDR2 YFSETQ. The CDR3 has 14 amino acids. Trimming stripped 4 bases from V and 8 bases from J, with 15 bases between. The DNA for the CDR3 is TGCGCCAGCAGCGAGGATGGACGGAGGGAAAAACTGTTTTTT. Its translation is CASSEDGRREKLFF. The variable domain in full, with the rest retrieved from reference TRBV5-1 and TRBJ1-4, is KAGVTQTPRYLIKTRGQQVTLSCSPISGHRSVSWYQQTPGQGLQFLFEYFSETQRNKGNFPGRFSGRQFSNSRSEMNVSTLELGDSALYLCASSEDGRREKLFFGSGTQLSVL.

This clone was picked up a small number of times. V gene TRBV27 combines with J gene TRBJ2-6, with D tentatively TRBD1 or TRBD2 (5 bases each). V dropped 5 bases and J dropped 0 bases, with 14 bases sitting between them. The CDR3 extends over 17 amino acids. Per the germline V gene, CDR1 is MNHEY and CDR2 is SMNVEV (reference sequence). The CDR3 nucleotides are TGTGCCAGCAGTCCCGACTGGGACCCCTCTGGGGCCAACGTCCTGACTTTC. It encodes CASSPDWDPSGANVLTF. Full variable domain (missing parts from reference TRBV27 and TRBJ2-6): EAQVTQNPRYLITVTGKKLTVTCSQNMNHEYMSWYRQDPGLGLRQIYYSMNVEVTDKGDVPEGYKVSRKEKRNFPLILESPSPNQTSLYFCASSPDWDPSGANVLTFGAGSRLTVL.

V gene TRBV7-2 combines with J gene TRBJ2-2; possibly TRBD2 for D (8 bases). Germline V gives CDR1 SGHTA, CDR2 FQGNSA. The CDR3 has 16 residues. The germline V and J ends were trimmed by 7 bases and 5 bases, with 20 bases remaining between them. CDR3 sequence: CASTRGGGRLTGELFF. The CDR3 nucleotides are TGTGCCAGCACCCGAGGGGGCGGGAGGTTAACCGGGGAGCTGTTTTTT. Looking up the rest from reference TRBV7-2 and TRBJ2-2 gives the full variable domain: GAGVSQSPSNKVTEKGKDVELRCDPISGHTALYWYRQSLGQGLEFLIYFQGNSAPDKSGLPSDRFSAERTGGSVSTLTIQRTQQEDSAVYLCASTRGGGRLTGELFFGEGSRLTVL.